The T cell receptor beta chain under discussion was sequenced for a study of T cells after yellow fever vaccination. The V and J ends lost 2 bases and 3 bases respectively, with 16 bases between them. The CDR3 sequence is 15 residues long. CDR1 and CDR2 from the germline V gene are DFQATT and SNEGSKA (reference sequence). This clonotype was recorded at least ten times. TCRdb reprocessed the 5' RACE reads via MiXCR and lists one record per CDR3 protein. The repertoire includes tens of thousands of distinct CDR3 sequences, under 5.5% of them detected once, and 12% sits in the top ten. The J gene is TRBJ1-1, the V gene TRBV20-1, with D unresolved. This clonotype originated in a man aged 30 to 45 who received the YFV17D yellow fever vaccine. Sequencing used PBMCs, either bulk or a sorted T-cell subset (CD4+, CD8+, memory, or dextramer-sorted; not recorded which), obtained 15 days after the yellow fever booster vaccination. Here the CDR3 DNA reads TGCAGTGCTAGAAGCCCCCCCCCAGCGGACACTGAAGCTTTCTTT. Protein sequence: CSARSPPPADTEAFF.